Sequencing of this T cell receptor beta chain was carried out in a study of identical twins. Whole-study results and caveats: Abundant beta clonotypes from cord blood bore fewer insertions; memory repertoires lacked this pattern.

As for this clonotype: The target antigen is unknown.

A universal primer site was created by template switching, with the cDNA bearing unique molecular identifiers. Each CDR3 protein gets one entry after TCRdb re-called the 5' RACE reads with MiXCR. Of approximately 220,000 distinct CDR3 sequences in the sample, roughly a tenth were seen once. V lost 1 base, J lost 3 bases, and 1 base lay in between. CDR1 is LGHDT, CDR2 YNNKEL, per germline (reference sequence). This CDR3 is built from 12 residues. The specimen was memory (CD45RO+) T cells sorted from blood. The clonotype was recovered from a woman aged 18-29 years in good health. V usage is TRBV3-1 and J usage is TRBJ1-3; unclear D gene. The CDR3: CASSQGGNTIYF. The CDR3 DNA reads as TGTGCCAGCAGCCAAGGTGGAAACACCATATATTTT.